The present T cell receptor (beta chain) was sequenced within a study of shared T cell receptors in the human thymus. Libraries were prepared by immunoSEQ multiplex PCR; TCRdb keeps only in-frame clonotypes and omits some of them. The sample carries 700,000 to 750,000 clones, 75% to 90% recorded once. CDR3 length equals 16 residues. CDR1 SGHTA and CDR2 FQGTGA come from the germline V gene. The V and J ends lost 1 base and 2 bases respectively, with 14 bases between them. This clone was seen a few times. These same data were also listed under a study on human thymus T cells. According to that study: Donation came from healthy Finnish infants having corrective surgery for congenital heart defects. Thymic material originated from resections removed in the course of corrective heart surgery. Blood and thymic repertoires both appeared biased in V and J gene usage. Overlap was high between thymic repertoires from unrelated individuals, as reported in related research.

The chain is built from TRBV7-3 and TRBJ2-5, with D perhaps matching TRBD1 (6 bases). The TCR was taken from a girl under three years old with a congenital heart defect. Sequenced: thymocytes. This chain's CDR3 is CASSLSRGQEQETQYF. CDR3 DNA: TGTGCCAGCAGCTTAAGCAGGGGCCAGGAGCAAGAGACCCAGTACTTC.